These T cell receptor beta chains were read from a single sample in a study of shared clonotypes between healthy human individuals. Assay used: immunoSEQ multiplex PCR; TCRdb lists only in-frame clones, some missing. The sample has under 750,000 clones, roughly 72% seen once; the top ten hold approximately 1.7%. The material sequenced was memory CD4+ T cells sorted from blood. These receptors came from a woman in her thirties in good health. Both conserved end residues are part of each CDR3. D genes are given only for firm matches. Clone size is given for some rows only: seen once, a few or many times, or a class if the clone is expanded.

TRBJ1-1 | 14 | many | TRBV9 | . | CASSVAGLGTEAFF | TGTGCCAGCAGCGTAGCGGGGCTGGGCACTGAAGCTTTCTTT
TRBJ1-5 | 14 | few | TRBV28 | . | CASSSPTGNQPQHF | TGTGCCAGCAGTTCCCCCACGGGCAATCAGCCCCAGCATTTT
TRBJ2-2 | 18 | . | TRBV15 | TRBD2 | CATSKGVGTSGVAGELFF | TGTGCCACCAGCAAGGGGGTAGGGACTAGCGGGGTTGCCGGGGAGCTGTTTTTT
TRBJ2-1 | 14 | once | TRBV29-1 | . | CSVDSREKGNEQFF | TGCAGCGTTGATTCGAGGGAGAAGGGGAATGAGCAGTTCTTC
TRBJ1-4 | 14 | . | TRBV29-1 | . | CSVHLTGLNEKLFF | TGCAGCGTTCACTTGACAGGCCTTAATGAAAAACTGTTTTTT
TRBJ2-7 | 14 | . | TRBV7-2 | TRBD2 | CASSSHSGSHEQYF | TGTGCCAGCAGCTCCCATAGCGGGAGCCACGAGCAGTACTTC
TRBJ2-3 | 12 | . | TRBV9 | TRBD1 | CASDRGGDTQYF | TGTGCCAGTGACAGGGGTGGGGATACGCAGTATTTT
TRBJ1-4 | 15 | few | TRBV16 | TRBD1 | CASSPGQATNEKLFF | TGTGCCAGCAGCCCGGGACAGGCAACTAATGAAAAACTGTTTTTT
TRBJ2-2 | 15 | . | TRBV5-4 | . | CASSLSTGGTGELFF | TGTGCCAGCAGCTTGAGTACCGGGGGCACCGGGGAGCTGTTTTTT
TRBJ2-5 | 15 | . | TRBV1 | . | CTSSQDGTSQETQYF | TGCACCAGCAGCCAAGATGGGACTAGCCAAGAGACCCAGTACTTC
TRBJ2-1 | 15 | . | TRBV5-1 | . | CASSWDRSSYNEQFF | TGCGCCAGCAGTTGGGACCGGAGCTCCTACAATGAGCAGTTCTTC
TRBJ1-2 | 13 | . | TRBV6-6 | . | CATGSGFNNGYTF | TGTGCCACCGGATCCGGCTTTAATAATGGCTACACCTTC
TRBJ2-7 | 13 | . | TRBV7-7 | TRBD1 | CASSRGQGYEQYF | TGTGCCAGCAGCCGGGGACAGGGCTACGAGCAGTACTTC
TRBJ1-1 | 13 | . | TRBV18 | . | CASSSDKNTEAFF | TGTGCCAGCTCATCAGACAAGAACACTGAAGCTTTCTTT
TRBJ2-7 | 17 | few | TRBV4-1 | . | CASSQVGGGFLSYEQYF | TGCGCCAGCAGCCAAGTGGGAGGAGGGTTCCTCTCCTACGAGCAGTACTTC
TRBJ2-1 | 13 | once | TRBV7-9 | . | CASSLTGDNEQFF | TGTGCCAGCAGCTTGACGGGGGACAATGAGCAGTTCTTC
TRBJ2-2 | 17 | . | TRBV11-2 | TRBD1 | CASSPLNDRAGTGELFF | TGTGCCAGCAGCCCCCTAAATGACAGGGCGGGCACCGGGGAGCTGTTTTTT
TRBJ2-7 | 16 | . | TRBV7-9 | TRBD2 | CASSSPGTSGRYEQYF | TGTGCCAGCAGCTCGCCCGGGACTAGCGGGAGATACGAGCAGTACTTC
TRBJ2-7 | 13 | . | TRBV5-1 | . | CASSLAVWGEQYF | TGCGCCAGCAGCTTGGCCGTATGGGGGGAGCAGTACTTC